These T cell receptor beta chains were read from a single sample in a study of cytomegalovirus exposure and HLA in healthy donors. Repertoires were generated with immunoSEQ multiplex PCR, while TCRdb's copy carries only in-frame clones and drops some. In the table there are approximately 79,000 clones, around 77% of which are singletons. What was sequenced was PBMCs. Every receptor here comes from a boy younger than 18 in good health and CMV-seronegative. The CDR3 runs from the conserved cysteine through the conserved F or W. The D gene is left open where the match is weak. Rows may omit the clone size; those that give it use once, few, many or a size class.

>.|TRBJ2-2|TRBV29-1|.|12
CSGITGTGELFF
TGCAGCGGAATTACAGGGACCGGGGAGCTGTTTTTT
>TRBD1|TRBJ2-7|TRBV9|.|12
CASGTGWSEQYF
TGTGCCAGCGGGACAGGGTGGTCCGAGCAGTACTTC
>.|TRBJ2-7|TRBV6-5|.|13
CASSSTPSYEQYF
TGTGCCAGCAGTAGTACACCTTCCTACGAGCAGTACTTC
>.|TRBJ1-5|TRBV4-1|.|15
CASSQGLDSNQPQHF
TGCGCCAGCAGCCAAGGACTTGATAGCAATCAGCCCCAGCATTTT
>TRBD2|TRBJ2-3|TRBV19|.|19
CASSPTSGRALGSADTQYF
TGTGCCAGTAGCCCGACTAGCGGGAGGGCCCTAGGGTCGGCAGATACGCAGTATTTT
>.|TRBJ2-7|TRBV28|.|12
CASTSVPWEQYF
TGTGCCAGCACCTCAGTCCCCTGGGAGCAGTACTTC
>TRBD2|TRBJ2-1|TRBV29-1|.|17
CSVPKVQTSGTNNEQFF
TGCAGCGTTCCCAAGGTCCAAACTAGCGGGACCAACAATGAGCAGTTCTTC
>TRBD1|TRBJ2-1|TRBV7-2|few|19
CASNRQGLGGFSSYNEQFF
TGTGCCAGCAACCGACAGGGCTTAGGCGGGTTTAGCTCCTACAATGAGCAGTTCTTC
>.|TRBJ1-5|TRBV6-4|.|13
CASSETVNQPQHF
TGTGCCAGCAGTGAGACAGTCAATCAGCCCCAGCATTTT
>TRBD1|TRBJ2-5|TRBV29-1|.|14
CSVDLGQTGETQYF
TGCAGCGTTGATCTGGGACAGACTGGAGAGACCCAGTACTTC
>TRBD2|TRBJ2-1|TRBV5-4|.|17
CASSSKGLAGGPNEQFF
TGTGCCAGCAGCTCCAAGGGACTGGCGGGGGGGCCGAATGAGCAGTTCTTC
>TRBD1|TRBJ2-5|TRBV29-1|.|12
CSVVGQQETQYF
TGCAGCGTGGTGGGACAGCAGGAGACCCAGTACTTC
>TRBD1|TRBJ2-2|TRBV25-1|.|14
CASSVTGGSGELFF
TGTGCCAGCAGTGTAACAGGGGGGAGTGGGGAGCTGTTTTTT
>TRBD2|TRBJ2-7|TRBV11-3|few|16
CASSPFHFSGSIQQYF
TGTGCCAGCAGCCCCTTTCATTTTAGCGGGAGTATTCAGCAGTACTTC
>TRBD2|TRBJ2-7|TRBV10-3|.|14
CAALGERGPYEQYF
TGTGCCGCCCTTGGCGAGCGGGGCCCCTACGAGCAGTACTTC
>.|TRBJ2-1|TRBV11-2|.|14
CASSSLLGYNEQFF
TGTGCCAGCAGCTCTCTACTAGGGTACAATGAGCAGTTCTTC
>.|TRBJ2-5|TRBV4-2|.|12
CASSPDQETQYF
TGTGCCAGCAGCCCAGACCAAGAGACCCAGTACTTC
>TRBD1|TRBJ1-6|TRBV6-5|.|14
CASSWGQGNSPLHF
TGTGCCAGCAGTTGGGGACAGGGTAATTCACCCCTCCACTTT
>TRBD2|TRBJ2-7|TRBV7-9|.|15
CASSSRTSGYYEQYF
TGTGCCAGCAGCTCACGGACTAGCGGGTACTACGAGCAGTACTTC
>.|TRBJ1-4|TRBV6-1|.|15
CASRLLDWEEGKLFF
TGTGCCAGCAGACTCCTGGATTGGGAAGAGGGAAAACTGTTTTTT
>.|TRBJ2-1|TRBV5-4|.|13
CASSPGTDNEQFF
TGTGCCAGCAGCCCGGGGACTGACAATGAGCAGTTCTTC
>.|TRBJ1-2|TRBV4-2|.|16
CASSQDREEGGYGYTF
TGTGCCAGCAGCCAAGATAGGGAAGAGGGCGGCTATGGCTACACCTTC
>.|TRBJ2-7|TRBV5-1|.|14
CASSFSPSSYEQYF
TGCGCCAGCAGCTTCTCTCCTAGCTCCTACGAGCAGTACTTC
>.|TRBJ1-1|TRBV6-5|.|16
CASSYLSRRMNTEAFF
TGTGCCAGCAGTTACCTTAGTCGGCGGATGAACACTGAAGCTTTCTTT
>.|TRBJ1-1|TRBV7-9|.|14
CASSSGLIDTEAFF
TGTGCCAGCAGCTCGGGACTGATAGACACTGAAGCTTTCTTT
>TRBD1|TRBJ1-5|TRBV2|.|16
CASSLKGQGINQPQHF
TGTGCCAGCAGTCTCAAGGGACAGGGGATCAATCAGCCCCAGCATTTT
>TRBD1|TRBJ1-2|TRBV6-5|.|11
CATVQGYGYTF
TGTGCCACCGTACAGGGGTATGGCTACACCTTC
>TRBD2|TRBJ2-1|TRBV7-9|.|15
CASSPQIGAGAEQFF
TGTGCCAGCAGCCCCCAAATTGGAGCGGGGGCCGAGCAGTTCTTC
>.|TRBJ2-1|TRBV5-5|.|14
CASSLDVRNNEQFF
TGTGCCAGCAGCTTGGATGTCAGAAACAATGAGCAGTTCTTC
>TRBD1|TRBJ2-1|TRBV18|.|15
CASSPGQGTYNEQFF
TGTGCCAGCTCACCTGGACAGGGAACCTACAATGAGCAGTTCTTC
>TRBD1|TRBJ1-2|TRBV14|.|15
CASSLNLQGAAGYTF
TGTGCCAGCAGCCTAAACTTACAGGGGGCGGCTGGCTACACCTTC
>TRBD1|TRBJ1-5|TRBV19|few|15
CASSPTGGAGQPQHF
TGTGCCAGTAGCCCGACAGGGGGCGCCGGTCAGCCCCAGCATTTT
>.|TRBJ1-2|TRBV7-2|.|14
CASSREGGGYGYTF
TGTGCCAGCAGCCGGGAGGGTGGGGGGTACGGCTACACCTTC
>TRBD2|TRBJ2-1|TRBV11-3|.|17
CASSARRGLADYNEQFF
TGTGCCAGCAGTGCCAGGCGAGGACTAGCGGATTACAATGAGCAGTTCTTC
>.|TRBJ2-2|TRBV19|.|13
CASSYMNTGELFF
TGTGCCAGTAGTTACATGAACACCGGGGAGCTGTTTTTT